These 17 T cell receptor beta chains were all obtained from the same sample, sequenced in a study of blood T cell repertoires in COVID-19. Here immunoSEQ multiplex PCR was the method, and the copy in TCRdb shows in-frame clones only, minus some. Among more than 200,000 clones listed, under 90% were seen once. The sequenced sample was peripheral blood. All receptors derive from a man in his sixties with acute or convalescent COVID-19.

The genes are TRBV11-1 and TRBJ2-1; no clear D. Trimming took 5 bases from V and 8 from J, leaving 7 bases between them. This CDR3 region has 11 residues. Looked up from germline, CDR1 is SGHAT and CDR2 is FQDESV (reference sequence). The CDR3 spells CASSNSHEQFF. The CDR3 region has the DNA TGTGCCAGCAGCAATAGCCATGAGCAGTTCTTC. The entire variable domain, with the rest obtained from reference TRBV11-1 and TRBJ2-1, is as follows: EAEVAQSPRYKITEKSQAVAFWCDPISGHATLYWYRQILGQGPELLVQFQDESVVDDSQLPKDRFSAERLKGVDSTLKIQPAELGDSAMYLCASSNSHEQFFGPGTRLTVL.

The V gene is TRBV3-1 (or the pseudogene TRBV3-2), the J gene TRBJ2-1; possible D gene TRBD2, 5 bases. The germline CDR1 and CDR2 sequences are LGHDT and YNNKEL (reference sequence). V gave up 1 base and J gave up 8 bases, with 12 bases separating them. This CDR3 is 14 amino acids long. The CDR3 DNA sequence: TGTGCCAGCAGCCAAGGTGCGGGTAAGGATGAGCAGTTCTTC. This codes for CASSQGAGKDEQFF.

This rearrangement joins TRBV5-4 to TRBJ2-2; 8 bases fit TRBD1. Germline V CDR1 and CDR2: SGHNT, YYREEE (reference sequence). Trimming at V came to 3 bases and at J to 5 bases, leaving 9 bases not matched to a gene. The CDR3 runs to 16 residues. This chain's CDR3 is CASSSLQGEETGELFF. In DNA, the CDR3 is TGTGCCAGCAGCTCCCTACAGGGGGAGGAAACCGGGGAGCTGTTTTTT.

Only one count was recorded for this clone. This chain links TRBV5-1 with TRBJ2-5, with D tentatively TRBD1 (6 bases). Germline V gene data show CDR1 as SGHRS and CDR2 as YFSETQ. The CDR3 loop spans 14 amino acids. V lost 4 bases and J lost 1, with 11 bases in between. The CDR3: CASSAVRGQETQYF. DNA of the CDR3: TGCGCCAGCAGCGCCGTCAGGGGCCAAGAGACCCAGTACTTC.

The CDR3 region has the DNA TGTGCCAGCAGGACAGGGGGCACTGAAGCTTTCTTT. This codes for CASRTGGTEAFF. The chain employs TRBV2 and TRBJ1-1; 9 bases agree with TRBD1. Germline CDR1 SNHLY, CDR2 FYNNEI. V was pared by 6 bases and J by 4 bases, with 0 bases of the junction left unmatched. The CDR3 consists of 12 residues.

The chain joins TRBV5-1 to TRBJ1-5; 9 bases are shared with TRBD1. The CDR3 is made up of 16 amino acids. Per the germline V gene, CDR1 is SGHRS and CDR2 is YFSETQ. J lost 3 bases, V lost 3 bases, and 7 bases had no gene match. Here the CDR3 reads CASSSGTGSPNQPQHF. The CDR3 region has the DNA TGCGCCAGCAGCTCGGGGACAGGGAGTCCCAATCAGCCCCAGCATTTT.

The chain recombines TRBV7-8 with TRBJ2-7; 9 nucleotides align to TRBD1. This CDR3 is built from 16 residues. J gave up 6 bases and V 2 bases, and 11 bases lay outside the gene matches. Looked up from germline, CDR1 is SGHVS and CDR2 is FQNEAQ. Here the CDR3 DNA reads TGTGCCAGCAGCTTATGGGGACAGGGTGGCTTCGGCGAGCAGTACTTC. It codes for CASSLWGQGGFGEQYF.

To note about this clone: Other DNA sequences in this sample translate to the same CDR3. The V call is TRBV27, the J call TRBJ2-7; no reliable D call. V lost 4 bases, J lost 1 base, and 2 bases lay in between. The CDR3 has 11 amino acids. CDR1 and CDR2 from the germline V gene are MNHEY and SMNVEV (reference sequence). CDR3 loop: CASSSSYEQYF. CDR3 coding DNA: TGTGCCAGCAGTTCGTCCTACGAGCAGTACTTC.

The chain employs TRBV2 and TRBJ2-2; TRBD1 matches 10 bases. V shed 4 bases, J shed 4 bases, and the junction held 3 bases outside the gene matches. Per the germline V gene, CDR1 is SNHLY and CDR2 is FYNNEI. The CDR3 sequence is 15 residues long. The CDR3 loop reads CASSGQGAGTGELFF. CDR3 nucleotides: TGTGCCAGCAGTGGACAGGGGGCGGGCACCGGGGAGCTGTTTTTT.

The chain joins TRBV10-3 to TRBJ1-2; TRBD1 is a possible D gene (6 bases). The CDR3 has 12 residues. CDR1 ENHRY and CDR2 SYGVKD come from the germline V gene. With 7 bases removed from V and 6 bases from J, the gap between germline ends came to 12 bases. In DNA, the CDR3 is TGTGCCATCACGGGACAAGCCGATGGCTACACCTTC. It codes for CAITGQADGYTF.

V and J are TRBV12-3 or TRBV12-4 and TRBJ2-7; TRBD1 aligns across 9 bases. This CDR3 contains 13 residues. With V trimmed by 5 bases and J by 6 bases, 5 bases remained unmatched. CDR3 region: CASSPGTGTEQYF. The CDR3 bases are TGTGCCAGCAGTCCCGGGACAGGGACCGAGCAGTACTTC.

CDR3 DNA sequence: TGTGCCAGCAGCGCATGGGACATATACACAGATACGCAGTATTTT. Encoded protein: CASSAWDIYTDTQYF. This chain uses TRBV9 with TRBJ2-3; the D gene is possibly TRBD1 (6 bases). Germline V CDR1 and CDR2: SGDLS, YYNGEE. The length of the CDR3 is 15 residues. The V end lost 3 bases, the J end lost 2 bases, and 13 bases lay between the germline ends.

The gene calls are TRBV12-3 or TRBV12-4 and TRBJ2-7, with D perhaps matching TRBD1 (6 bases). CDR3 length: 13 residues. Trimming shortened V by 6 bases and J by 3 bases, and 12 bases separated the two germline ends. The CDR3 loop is CASRRGQFYEQYF. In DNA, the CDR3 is TGTGCCAGCAGGCGAGGACAGTTCTACGAGCAGTACTTC.

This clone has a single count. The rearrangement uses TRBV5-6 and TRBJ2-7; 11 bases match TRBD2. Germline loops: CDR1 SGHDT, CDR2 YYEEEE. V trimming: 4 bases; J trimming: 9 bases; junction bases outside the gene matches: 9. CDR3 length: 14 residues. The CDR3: CASSQGLAARRQYF. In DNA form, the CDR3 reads TGTGCCAGCAGCCAGGGACTAGCGGCACGGCGGCAGTACTTC.

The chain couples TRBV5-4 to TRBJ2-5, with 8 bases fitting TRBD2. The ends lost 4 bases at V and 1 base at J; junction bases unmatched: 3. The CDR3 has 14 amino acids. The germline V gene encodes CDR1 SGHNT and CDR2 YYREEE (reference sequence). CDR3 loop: CASSQAGAQETQYF. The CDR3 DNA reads TGTGCCAGCAGCCAAGCGGGAGCCCAAGAGACCCAGTACTTC.

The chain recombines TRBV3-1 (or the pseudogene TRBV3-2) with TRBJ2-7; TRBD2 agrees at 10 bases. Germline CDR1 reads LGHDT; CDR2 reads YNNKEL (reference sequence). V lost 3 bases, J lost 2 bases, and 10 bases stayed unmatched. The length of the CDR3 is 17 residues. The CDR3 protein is CASSQTLAAGGPYEQYF. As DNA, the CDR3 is TGTGCCAGCAGCCAGACCCTCGCAGCGGGGGGGCCCTACGAGCAGTACTTC.

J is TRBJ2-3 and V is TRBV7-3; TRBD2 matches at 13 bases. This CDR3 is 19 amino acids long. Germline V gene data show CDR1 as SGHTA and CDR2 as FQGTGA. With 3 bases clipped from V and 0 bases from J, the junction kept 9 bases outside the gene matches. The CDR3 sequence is CASSLGLAGSALSTDTQYF. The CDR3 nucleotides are TGTGCCAGCAGCTTGGGACTAGCGGGGTCGGCCCTGAGCACAGATACGCAGTATTTT.